Listed below are T cell receptor beta chains from one sample, sequenced in a study of OX40 agonist ivuxolimab in advanced cancers. Clones were sequenced by immunoSEQ multiplex PCR, and TCRdb holds only the in-frame ones, with some missing. The repertoire holds around 20,000 clones, with 86% as singletons. The sample was CD4+ or CD8+ T cells sorted from blood, taken in a trial of the OX40 agonist ivuxolimab. The receptors shown here come from an adult with an advanced solid tumor such as melanoma, head and neck, liver or kidney cancer. CDR3s include the opening cysteine and the closing phenylalanine or tryptophan. D genes are given only for firm matches. For some rows the clone size is stated as once, few or many, or as a class when expanded; others skip it.

d_call j_call v_call clone_size cdr3_nt cdr3_aa
TRBD2 TRBJ2-4 TRBV7-2 NA TGTGCCAGCAGCTTAGTACTAGCGGGAGCCAAAAACATTCAGTACTTC CASSLVLAGAKNIQYF
NA TRBJ2-7 TRBV7-9 few TGTGCCAGCAGCTTAGTTCGACTGGGAACCTCCTACGAGCAGTACTTC CASSLVRLGTSYEQYF
NA TRBJ2-1 TRBV7-9 NA TGTGCCAGCAGCCCTATTTTGACTCGGATGGAGCAGTTCTTC CASSPILTRMEQFF
NA TRBJ1-2 TRBV4-1 few TGCGCCAGCAGCCAAGATGGAAGTGGCTACACCTTC CASSQDGSGYTF
NA TRBJ2-7 TRBV6-5 few TGTGCCAGCAGTTACTCGGAGATCTACGAGCAGTACTTC CASSYSEIYEQYF
NA TRBJ1-2 TRBV11-2 NA TGTGCCAGCAGCTTAGAACGTGGAACTAACTATGGCTACACCTTC CASSLERGTNYGYTF
NA TRBJ2-2 TRBV10-2 NA TGCGCCAGCTACGACTTAGGGACTGATAAACGCGGGGAGCTGTTTTTT CASYDLGTDKRGELFF
TRBD2 TRBJ2-5 TRBV9 NA TGTGCCAGCAGCGAGAGGACTAGCGGGAGGGAAGAGACCCAGTACTTC CASSERTSGREETQYF
NA TRBJ1-1 TRBV27 NA TGTGCCAGCAGTTCGGGACCCATGAACACTGAAGCTTTCTTT CASSSGPMNTEAFF
TRBD2 TRBJ2-1 TRBV4-3 NA TGCGCCAGCAGCCAAGATATTGGGGGAGGGCCTGGGGGGCAGTTCTTC CASSQDIGGGPGGQFF
NA TRBJ2-7 TRBV19 once TGTGCCAGTAGTATATACGATTCCTACGAGCAGTACTTC CASSIYDSYEQYF
NA TRBJ1-6 TRBV4-1 NA TGCGCCAGCAGCCCCACCACACGGGATCGCGGACCACCCCTCCACTTT CASSPTTRDRGPPLHF
NA TRBJ2-2 TRBV27 NA TGTGCCAGCAGTTTAACCCCTGGTGGAGGGACCGGGGAGCTGTTTTTT CASSLTPGGGTGELFF
NA TRBJ1-1 TRBV13 NA TGTGCCAGCAGCTTAGCCGGGGTAACTGAAGCTTTCTTT CASSLAGVTEAFF
NA TRBJ2-7 TRBV27 NA TGTGCCAGCAGTCTTAGGGTCTCCTACGAGCAGTACTTC CASSLRVSYEQYF
TRBD1 TRBJ2-1 TRBV9 medium-sized TGTGCCAGCAGCGCACAGGGGAACTCCTACAATGAGCAGTTCTTC CASSAQGNSYNEQFF
NA TRBJ2-1 TRBV14 NA TGTGCCAGCAGCCAAGGGGGTTACAATGAGCAGTTCTTC CASSQGGYNEQFF
NA TRBJ1-2 TRBV27 once TGTGCCAGCAGTTTATTGTCAGGTGTCGGCTACACCTTC CASSLLSGVGYTF
TRBD1 TRBJ2-7 TRBV11-2 NA TGTGCCAGCAGCTTAGTAGCAGGGGGCCACGAGCAGTACTTC CASSLVAGGHEQYF
TRBD1 TRBJ1-5 TRBV2 NA TGTGCCAGCAGTGAAAGACAGGGGAATCAGCCCCAGCATTTT CASSERQGNQPQHF
TRBD2 TRBJ2-3 TRBV18 NA TGTGCCAGCTCATCGACTAGCGGAGCATCAGAACCGCAGTATTTT CASSSTSGASEPQYF
NA TRBJ1-1 TRBV4-1 NA TGCGCCAGCAGCCAAGTACTCTCGGCTATGAACACTGAAGCTTTCTTT CASSQVLSAMNTEAFF
TRBD1 TRBJ2-7 TRBV5-6 NA TGTGCCAGCAGCTTGGTTGACAGGGTCTCGTACGAGCAGTACTTC CASSLVDRVSYEQYF
NA TRBJ2-5 TRBV6-5 NA TGTGCCAGCAGGTGGGGAGCGGAACACCAAGAGACCCAGTACTTC CASRWGAEHQETQYF
NA TRBJ2-3 TRBV28 NA TGTGCCAGCAGTTTAGTGTTTCGGGACGGAAACACAGATACGCAGTATTTT CASSLVFRDGNTDTQYF
NA TRBJ1-5 TRBV18 medium-sized TGTGCCAGCCAAACCGGGGGGGATCAGCCCCAGCATTTT CASQTGGDQPQHF
NA TRBJ2-7 TRBV27 NA TGTGCCAGCAGTTTAAGACAGAACTACGAGCAGTACTTC CASSLRQNYEQYF
NA TRBJ2-1 TRBV27 NA TGTGCCAGCAGTGGGACCCAGGTGTTGCAGTTCTTC CASSGTQVLQFF
TRBD2 TRBJ2-7 TRBV19 NA TGTGCCAGTAGTATGGATCCGGGAGGGTTCGACGAGCAGTACTTC CASSMDPGGFDEQYF
TRBD2 TRBJ2-1 TRBV7-9 NA TGTGCCAGCAGCTCCGAGACTAGCGGGGTAGACAATGAGCAGTTCTTC CASSSETSGVDNEQFF
NA TRBJ2-7 TRBV27 NA TGCGCTTCAGGGTTGACGCGAGGCGAGCAGTACTTC CASGLTRGEQYF
TRBD1 TRBJ1-1 TRBV28 NA TGTGCCAGCAGTTTTTTGGAGGGGGCCCCGAACACTGAAGCTTTCTTT CASSFLEGAPNTEAFF